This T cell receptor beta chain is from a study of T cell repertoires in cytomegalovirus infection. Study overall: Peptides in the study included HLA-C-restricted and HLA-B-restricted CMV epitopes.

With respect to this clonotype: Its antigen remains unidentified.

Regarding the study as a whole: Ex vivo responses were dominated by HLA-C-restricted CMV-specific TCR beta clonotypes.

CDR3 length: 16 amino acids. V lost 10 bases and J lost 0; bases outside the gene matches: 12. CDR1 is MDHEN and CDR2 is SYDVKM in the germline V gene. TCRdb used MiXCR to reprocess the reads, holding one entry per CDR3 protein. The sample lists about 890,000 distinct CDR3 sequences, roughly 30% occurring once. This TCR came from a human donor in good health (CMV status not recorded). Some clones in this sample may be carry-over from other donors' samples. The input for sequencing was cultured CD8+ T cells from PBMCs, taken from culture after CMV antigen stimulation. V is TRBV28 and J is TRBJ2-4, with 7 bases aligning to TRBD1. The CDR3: CANTTGTVLAKNIQYF. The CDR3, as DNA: TGTGCCAACACTACCGGGACAGTCCTAGCCAAAAACATTCAGTACTTC.